These 21 T cell receptor beta chains originate from one sample sequenced in a study of CD8+ T cells in alopecia areata. The treatment was: oral pan-JAK inhibitor, 5-10 mg twice daily. Following RNA extraction, reverse transcription yielded cDNA that acted as the sequencing template. The data were produced by immunoSEQ multiplex PCR, yet TCRdb's version contains in-frame clones alone and is incomplete. Of about 180,000 clones in the sample, about 48% were seen once. The sample here was CD8+ T cells sorted from blood, taken at week 24, from a patient treated with tofacitinib. These receptors all come from a human donor with alopecia areata.

V gene TRBV11-2 combines with J gene TRBJ2-7; D unresolved. CDR1 is SGHAT and CDR2 is FQNNGV in the germline V gene. The CDR3 consists of 13 residues. Trimming cost V 3 bases and J 3 bases, with 9 bases left between them. CDR3 amino acids: CASSFSLNYEQYF. The CDR3 DNA reads as TGTGCCAGCAGCTTTTCGCTAAACTACGAGCAGTACTTC.

This sequence joins TRBV19 and TRBJ1-2; 10 positions match TRBD1. Germline V gene data show CDR1 as LNHDA and CDR2 as SQIVND (reference sequence). CDR3 length equals 11 residues. The CDR3 DNA reads as TGTGCGTCCGGGACAGGGGATGGCTACACCTTC. It translates to CASGTGDGYTF.

The chain has TRBV10-1 and TRBJ1-1; TRBD1 might be the D (5 bases). This CDR3 spans 13 amino acids. Germline V CDR1 and CDR2: WNHNN, SYGVQD (reference sequence). The V end lost 2 bases, the J end lost 3 bases, and 7 bases lay between the germline ends. The CDR3 coding sequence is TGCGCCAGCAGTGAGGGGGACTACACTGAAGCTTTCTTT. It yields the protein CASSEGDYTEAFF.

This clone was observed a few times. The gene calls are TRBV19 and TRBJ1-1, with D unclear. CDR3 size: 14 residues. The V end lost 4 bases, the J end lost 0 bases, and 9 bases lay between the germline ends. Per the germline V gene, CDR1 is LNHDA and CDR2 is SQIVND (reference sequence). CDR3 sequence reads: CASSTLGLNTEAFF. DNA of the CDR3: TGTGCCAGTAGTACATTAGGGTTGAACACTGAAGCTTTCTTT.

The chain employs TRBV5-6 and TRBJ2-6; D is undetermined. The ends were cut back, 6 bases at V and 2 bases at J, with 6 bases in the middle. Germline V CDR1 and CDR2: SGHDT, YYEEEE. The CDR3 extends over 13 amino acids. The CDR3 loop is CASNVAGANVLTF. CDR3 sequence (DNA): TGTGCCAGCAATGTAGCTGGGGCCAACGTCCTGACTTTC.

The genes are TRBV9 and TRBJ2-3, with TRBD2 identical over 7 bases. V was clipped by 3 bases and J by 0 bases; unmatched bases: 19. The CDR3 covers 20 residues. The germline V gene has CDR1 SGDLS and CDR2 YYNGEE. CDR3 DNA sequence: TGTGCCAGCAGCGCGTCGTCTACTTCCGGGGCTAGCGGTAGCACAGATACGCAGTATTTT. This gives the protein CASSASSTSGASGSTDTQYF.

A few counts support this clone. V usage is TRBV2 and J usage is TRBJ2-1; D uncertain. Trimming stripped 4 bases from V and 0 bases from J, with 10 bases between. The V gene's germline CDR1 is SNHLY and CDR2 FYNNEI. The CDR3 sequence is 15 residues long. CDR3 loop: CASSASESSYNEQFF. CDR3 DNA: TGTGCCAGCAGTGCAAGCGAGAGCTCCTACAATGAGCAGTTCTTC.

The J gene is TRBJ2-3, the V gene TRBV5-1; D unclear. Trimming shortened V by 2 bases and J by 2 bases, and 9 bases separated the two germline ends. The germline gives CDR1 SGHRS, CDR2 YFSETQ. The CDR3 is 14 residues long. The CDR3 loop reads CASSLAGPTDTQYF. The CDR3 DNA follows: TGCGCCAGCAGCTTAGCCGGGCCCACAGATACGCAGTATTTT.

The rearrangement links TRBV5-1 to TRBJ2-1, with 8 bases identical to TRBD1. Germline CDR1 and CDR2: SGHRS and YFSETQ. V lost 4 bases and J lost 7; bases outside the gene matches: 7. The CDR3 runs 14 residues. Here the CDR3 reads CASSGRGQGNEQFF. In nucleotides, the CDR3 is TGCGCCAGCAGCGGGAGAGGACAGGGAAATGAGCAGTTCTTC.

This chain connects TRBV12-5 to TRBJ1-1, with TRBD1 as a possible D gene (6 bases). Germline V gives CDR1 LGHNT, CDR2 FRNRAP. CDR3 length: 12 residues. With 7 bases removed from V and 5 bases from J, the gap between germline ends came to 11 bases. CDR3 loop: CASAEGGTEAFF. Here the CDR3 DNA reads TGTGCTAGTGCCGAAGGGGGGACTGAAGCTTTCTTT.

The genes are TRBV11-2 and TRBJ2-2, with D hard to call. The V and J ends lost 10 bases and 6 bases respectively, with 6 bases between them. The CDR3 runs to 10 residues. Per germline, CDR1 SGHAT and CDR2 FQNNGV. CDR3 DNA sequence: TGTGCCAACTCACCCGGGGAGCTGTTTTTT. This codes for CANSPGELFF.

This clone was observed a handful of times. CDR3 protein: CAWSVGGPRELFF. The CDR3 bases are TGTGCCTGGAGTGTGGGGGGGCCTCGGGAGCTGTTTTTT. The chain uses TRBV30 and TRBJ2-2, with D possibly matching TRBD2 (7 bases). The V end lost 0 bases, the J end lost 9 bases, and 11 bases lay between the germline ends. Germline values: CDR1 GTSNPN, CDR2 SVGIG (reference sequence). The CDR3 is made up of 13 amino acids.

This clone came up a few times. The chain combines TRBV9 with TRBJ1-1, with D possibly matching TRBD1 (5 bases). Germline V gives CDR1 SGDLS, CDR2 YYNGEE. The CDR3 runs 15 residues. V was trimmed by 0 bases and J by 1 base, leaving 10 bases between them. CDR3 DNA sequence: TGTGCCAGCAGCGTAGGGGGGGAGTCGAACACTGAAGCTTTCTTT. Residues: CASSVGGESNTEAFF.

The chain has TRBV11-2 and TRBJ1-6; TRBD1 agrees at 8 bases. The germline CDR1 and CDR2 sequences are SGHAT and FQNNGV. The V segment lost 0 bases and the J segment 10 bases; nucleotides outside the gene matches: 11. The CDR3 spans 17 residues. The CDR3 sequence: CASSLETQTGAGSPLHF. The CDR3 DNA follows: TGTGCCAGCAGCTTAGAAACCCAGACAGGGGCGGGGTCACCCCTCCACTTT.

The table lists this clone with a few counts. The chain is built from TRBV29-1 and TRBJ2-1, with TRBD1 matching over 7 bases. V lost 3 bases and J lost 7; bases outside the gene matches: 6. This CDR3 has 13 amino acids. Germline loops: CDR1 SQVTM, CDR2 ANQGSEA. The chain's CDR3 is CSVDLQGNNEQFF. As DNA, the CDR3 is TGCAGCGTTGACCTACAGGGGAATAATGAGCAGTTCTTC.

This clone showed up just once. This sequence joins TRBV6-4 and TRBJ1-5; D unclear. The V gene lost 4 bases and the J gene lost 2 bases, with 24 bases spanning the gap. Germline V gene data show CDR1 as MRHNA and CDR2 as SNTAGT. The CDR3 is 19 residues long. Here the CDR3 DNA reads TGTGCCAGCAGTGTAACAGTTGGAGTCCTTGCCTTAGGCAATCAGCCCCAGCATTTT. This gives the protein CASSVTVGVLALGNQPQHF.

The genes are TRBV7-8 and TRBJ2-1; perhaps D is TRBD1 or TRBD2 (5 bases each). V shed 5 bases and J shed 9 bases, with 20 bases lying between them. Germline V gives CDR1 SGHVS, CDR2 FQNEAQ. The CDR3 extends over 15 amino acids. CDR3 sequence reads: CASSPGSQPGIEQFF. In DNA form, the CDR3 reads TGTGCCAGCAGCCCTGGGAGCCAACCAGGGATTGAGCAGTTCTTC.

The chain has TRBV19 and TRBJ1-5; D gene uncertain. V dropped 6 bases and J dropped 0 bases, with 12 bases sitting between them. The germline gives CDR1 LNHDA, CDR2 SQIVND (reference sequence). The CDR3 extends over 15 amino acids. The CDR3 DNA follows: TGTGCCAGTAGAACCGGAGGATATAGCAATCAGCCCCAGCATTTT. Its protein product is CASRTGGYSNQPQHF.

The chain has TRBV7-2 and TRBJ2-7; 7 nucleotides agree with TRBD2. The CDR3 loop spans 11 amino acids. The germline gives CDR1 SGHTA, CDR2 FQGNSA. V trimming: 8 bases; J trimming: 6 bases; junction bases outside the gene matches: 4. The CDR3 loop reads CASSTGGEQYF. In DNA, the CDR3 is TGTGCCAGCTCGACGGGGGGCGAGCAGTACTTC.

Only a few counts were recorded for this clone. This chain links TRBV11-2 with TRBJ1-2; 7 bases agree with TRBD1. Per the germline V gene, CDR1 is SGHAT and CDR2 is FQNNGV. V gave up 4 bases and J gave up 6 bases; unmatched junction bases: 5. The CDR3 sequence is 13 residues long. The CDR3 loop is CASSSRGRDGYTF. CDR3 nucleotides: TGTGCCAGCAGCTCCAGGGGGAGGGATGGCTACACCTTC.

In its sample, this clone was seen once. The V gene is TRBV7-9, the J gene TRBJ1-5; TRBD1 is a possible D gene (6 bases). This CDR3 comprises 17 residues. The V gene's germline CDR1 is SEHNR and CDR2 FQNEAQ (reference sequence). V dropped 5 bases and J dropped 2 bases, with 19 bases sitting between them. DNA of the CDR3: TGTGCCAGCAGCCGCTCTTCTACAGGGACTCGCAATCAGCCCCAGCATTTT. Its translation is CASSRSSTGTRNQPQHF.